Listed here are 9 T cell receptor beta chains from one sample, sequenced in a study of blood T cell repertoires in COVID-19. Repertoires were generated with immunoSEQ multiplex PCR, while TCRdb's copy carries only in-frame clones and drops some. The sample comprises tens of thousands of clones, around 88% of which are singletons, and around a fifth rests with the top ten. The sequenced sample was peripheral blood. The receptor set was obtained from a woman older than 75 with acute or convalescent COVID-19.

The chain uses TRBV6-5 and TRBJ2-7; no firm D call. Trimming shortened V by 7 bases and J by 3 bases, and 13 bases separated the two germline ends. The CDR3 has 13 residues. Germline V gene lookup returns CDR1 MNHEY and CDR2 SVGAGI. The CDR3 coding sequence is TGTGCCAGCATTGCGGTGAGTCACTACGAGCAGTACTTC. Translated, it gives CASIAVSHYEQYF.

This clone was detected only once. The chain uses TRBV29-1 and TRBJ2-7; TRBD2 matches at 8 bases. J gave up 5 bases and V 4 bases, and 10 bases lay outside the gene matches. Germline V lookup: CDR1 SQVTM, CDR2 ANQGSEA. The CDR3 consists of 14 residues. The CDR3 spells CSVVGLAGTHEQYF. The CDR3, as DNA: TGCAGCGTTGTCGGGTTAGCGGGAACCCACGAGCAGTACTTC.

The V and J genes are TRBV10-3 and TRBJ1-1; 7 bases are a match to TRBD1. The V gene's germline CDR1 is ENHRY and CDR2 SYGVKD. The CDR3 sequence is 12 residues long. V dropped 10 bases and J dropped 4; count of bases not matched to a gene: 6. The CDR3 nucleotides read TGTGCCACCCAACAGGGGAGCACTGAAGCTTTCTTT. This translates into CATQQGSTEAFF.

V and J are TRBV7-2 and TRBJ1-5, with D perhaps matching TRBD1 (6 bases). The CDR3 is 14 amino acids. Trimming stripped 4 bases from V and 5 bases from J, with 12 bases between. The V gene's germline CDR1 is SGHTA and CDR2 FQGNSA. CDR3 DNA: TGTGCCAGCAGCTCCCAACGACAGGATCAGCCCCAGCATTTT. It is translated as CASSSQRQDQPQHF. The complete variable domain, with remaining parts taken from reference TRBV7-2 and TRBJ1-5, reads GAGVSQSPSNKVTEKGKDVELRCDPISGHTALYWYRQSLGQGLEFLIYFQGNSAPDKSGLPSDRFSAERTGGSVSTLTIQRTQQEDSAVYLCASSSQRQDQPQHFGDGTRLSIL.

This chain uses TRBV19 with TRBJ2-6, with 12 positions matching TRBD2. Germline V lookup: CDR1 LNHDA, CDR2 SQIVND (reference sequence). V shed 2 bases and J 2 bases; nucleotides not matched to a gene: 4. The CDR3 contains 18 residues. The CDR3 sequence: CASSIYPSGGAGANVLTF. The CDR3 bases are TGTGCCAGTAGTATATACCCTAGCGGGGGGGCTGGGGCCAACGTCCTGACTTTC.

The chain combines TRBV25-1 with TRBJ2-7, with a tentative D call TRBD2 (6 bases). Germline-derived CDR1 and CDR2 are MGHDK and SYGVNS. The CDR3 totals 14 residues. The V and J ends lost 3 bases and 4 bases respectively, with 13 bases between them. CDR3 protein: CASSETVGGYEQYF. The CDR3 DNA reads as TGTGCCAGCAGTGAGACAGTGGGGGGTTACGAGCAGTACTTC.

The V call is TRBV3-1 (or the pseudogene TRBV3-2), the J call TRBJ2-7; the match to TRBD2 covers 8 bases. The V and J ends lost 1 base and 1 base, in that order; junction bases with no gene match: 3. The V gene's germline CDR1 is LGHDT and CDR2 YNNKEL (reference sequence). CDR3 length equals 15 residues. Here the CDR3 reads CASSQGAGASYEQYF. CDR3 nucleotide sequence: TGTGCCAGCAGCCAAGGAGCGGGAGCGTCCTACGAGCAGTACTTC.

The chain carries TRBV11-2 and TRBJ2-1, with 11 positions matching TRBD1. J gave up 5 bases and V 5 bases, and 8 bases lay outside the gene matches. CDR1 is SGHAT and CDR2 is FQNNGV in the germline V gene. This CDR3 has 16 amino acids. For the CDR3, the DNA is TGTGCCAGCAGCCGTAGGGGACAGGGGGTCAACAATGAGCAGTTCTTC. Residues: CASSRRGQGVNNEQFF.

V gene TRBV19 combines with J gene TRBJ1-4; 7 nucleotides align to TRBD1. Germline CDR1 and CDR2: LNHDA and SQIVND (reference sequence). Trimming at V came to 6 bases and at J to 3 bases, leaving 7 bases not matched to a gene. The CDR3 length is 15 residues. This CDR3 is CASRTGPAANEKLFF. In DNA, the CDR3 is TGTGCCAGTAGGACAGGGCCCGCGGCTAATGAAAAACTGTTTTTT.